Here is one T cell receptor beta chain with its context. Its antigen is as yet unknown. The entry originates in a study of cytomegalovirus exposure and HLA in healthy donors. Both 60 Vbeta primers and 13 Jbeta primers went into the PCR. Profiling relied on immunoSEQ multiplex PCR, and the TCRdb table lists in-frame clones only, not all of them. The sample holds around 70,000 clones, around 76% seen once. Study-level results: Follow-up analysis later connected one missense variant in DCLRE1C with trimming of TCR beta V- and J-genes.

With 3 bases removed from V and 6 bases from J, the gap between germline ends came to 13 bases. There are 14 residues in the CDR3. Germline CDR1 is SGHAT and CDR2 is FQNNGV. Sequencing input: PBMCs. The sequence was collected from a male donor in good health and CMV-seropositive. This chain connects TRBV11-2 to TRBJ2-3, with D possibly being TRBD1 (6 bases). The chain's CDR3 is CASSLDRLEDTQYF. CDR3 nucleotide sequence: TGTGCCAGCAGCTTGGACAGACTTGAGGATACGCAGTATTTT.